This T cell receptor beta chain was identified during a study of blood T cell repertoires in COVID-19. Study summary: The United States, Italy and Spain were the sources of the acute and convalescent COVID-19 samples. T cells, B-cell-depleted T cells, or PBMCs supplied cDNA or gDNA.

Original methodology: For nucleated cells, counts were estimated from reference gene primer amplification. Assay: immunoSEQ multiplex PCR; the TCRdb copy retains only in-frame clones and omits some. V and J calls and clone size follow that table, whereas D and trimming were derived from the DNA. Of a few hundred thousand clones in the sample, 80% to 90% are singletons; the top ten hold 1.4%. CDR1 and CDR2 (germline): KGHDR, SFDVKD. Trimming pared 2 bases from V and 5 bases from J, leaving 11 bases between. This CDR3 comprises 14 residues. The receptor was isolated from a woman aged 35 to 49 who had recovered from COVID-19. The sequencing sample was made of peripheral blood. The chain uses TRBV24-1 and TRBJ1-2; D may be TRBD1 (6 bases). The CDR3 sequence is CATSDSGTQYGYTF. In DNA form, the CDR3 reads TGTGCCACCAGTGATTCCGGGACACAATATGGCTACACCTTC.